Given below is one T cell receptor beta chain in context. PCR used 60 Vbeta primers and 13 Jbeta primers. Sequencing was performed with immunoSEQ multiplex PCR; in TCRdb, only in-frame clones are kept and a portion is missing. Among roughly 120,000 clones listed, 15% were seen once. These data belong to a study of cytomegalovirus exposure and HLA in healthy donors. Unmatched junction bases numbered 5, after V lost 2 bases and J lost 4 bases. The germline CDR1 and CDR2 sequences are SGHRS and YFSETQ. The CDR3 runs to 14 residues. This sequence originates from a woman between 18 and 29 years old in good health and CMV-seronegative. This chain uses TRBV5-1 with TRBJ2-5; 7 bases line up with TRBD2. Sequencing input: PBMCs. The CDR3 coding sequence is TGCGCCAGCAGCTTTGGCGGGGGAGGAGAGACCCAGTACTTC. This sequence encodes CASSFGGGGETQYF.